These T cell receptor beta chains were read from a single sample in a study of cytomegalovirus exposure and HLA in healthy donors. Sequencing used immunoSEQ multiplex PCR; TCRdb keeps in-frame clones, though not all of them. The sample has about 140,000 clones, 80% seen once; the top ten hold around 4.1%. Material: PBMCs. The receptors here all came from a man aged 40-50 years in good health and CMV-seronegative. Both conserved end residues are part of each CDR3. A D gene is named only where the DNA matches it firmly. The listing skips clone size in some rows; elsewhere it reads once, few, many or a size class.

v_gene: TRBV6-1; j_gene: TRBJ2-3; d_gene: NA; abundance: few; CDR3nt: TGTGCCAGCAGTGACCTAGACACAGATACGCAGTATTTT; CDR3aa: CASSDLDTDTQYF
v_gene: TRBV2; j_gene: TRBJ1-5; d_gene: NA; abundance: NA; CDR3nt: TGTGCCAGCAGTGAACCGGGCACGGGGAATCAGCCCCAGCATTTT; CDR3aa: CASSEPGTGNQPQHF
v_gene: TRBV18; j_gene: TRBJ2-5; d_gene: NA; abundance: NA; CDR3nt: TGTGCCAGCTCACCACGGAGGGGAGAGACCCAGTACTTC; CDR3aa: CASSPRRGETQYF
v_gene: TRBV5-1; j_gene: TRBJ2-1; d_gene: NA; abundance: NA; CDR3nt: TGCGCCAGCAGCTCGGGTGATCCGGGGAGGAGCTCCTACAATGAGCAGTTCTTC; CDR3aa: CASSSGDPGRSSYNEQFF
v_gene: TRBV19; j_gene: TRBJ2-3; d_gene: NA; abundance: few; CDR3nt: TGTGCCAGTACATACACGGGGTATACAGATACGCAGTATTTT; CDR3aa: CASTYTGYTDTQYF
v_gene: TRBV7-9; j_gene: TRBJ1-1; d_gene: TRBD1; abundance: NA; CDR3nt: TGTGCCAGCAGCTTAGCGGAGGGGGCTCGGTCTGAAGCTTTCTTT; CDR3aa: CASSLAEGARSEAFF
v_gene: TRBV4-1; j_gene: TRBJ2-1; d_gene: NA; abundance: few; CDR3nt: TGCGCCAGCAGCCAAGCGGGCGGGAAACTCTCCTACAATGAGCAGTTCTTC; CDR3aa: CASSQAGGKLSYNEQFF
v_gene: TRBV5-4; j_gene: TRBJ2-7; d_gene: TRBD1; abundance: NA; CDR3nt: TGTGCCAGCAGCTCCGGACAGGATCCCTACGAGCAGTACTTC; CDR3aa: CASSSGQDPYEQYF
v_gene: TRBV27; j_gene: TRBJ1-4; d_gene: NA; abundance: many; CDR3nt: TGTGCCAGCAGTTTGCAGGGTTGGCGTACTAATGAAAAACTGTTTTTT; CDR3aa: CASSLQGWRTNEKLFF
v_gene: TRBV5-1; j_gene: TRBJ2-7; d_gene: TRBD2; abundance: NA; CDR3nt: TGCGCCAGCAGCACCACTAGCGGGGGGGCGTACGAGCAGTACTTC; CDR3aa: CASSTTSGGAYEQYF
v_gene: TRBV30; j_gene: TRBJ1-1; d_gene: TRBD1; abundance: NA; CDR3nt: TGTGCCTGTATGGGACAGTTAAACACTGAAGCTTTCTTT; CDR3aa: CACMGQLNTEAFF
v_gene: TRBV6-6; j_gene: TRBJ2-2; d_gene: TRBD2; abundance: NA; CDR3nt: TGTGCCAGCAGTCCCCTAGCGGGGGGGCCAACCGGGGAGCTGTTTTTT; CDR3aa: CASSPLAGGPTGELFF
v_gene: TRBV30; j_gene: TRBJ2-2; d_gene: TRBD2; abundance: once; CDR3nt: TGTGCCTGGAGATCGACGGGGGGTAACACCGGGGAGCTGTTTTTT; CDR3aa: CAWRSTGGNTGELFF
v_gene: TRBV7-8; j_gene: TRBJ1-5; d_gene: TRBD1; abundance: once; CDR3nt: TGTGCCAGCAGGCCGGGACAGGGTATGCAGCCCCAGCATTTT; CDR3aa: CASRPGQGMQPQHF
v_gene: TRBV10-2; j_gene: TRBJ1-1; d_gene: TRBD1; abundance: NA; CDR3nt: TGCGCCAGCAGTCGACAGGGGTCCACTGAAGCTTTCTTT; CDR3aa: CASSRQGSTEAFF
v_gene: TRBV9; j_gene: TRBJ1-2; d_gene: NA; abundance: NA; CDR3nt: TGTGCCAGCAGCGTAGGAGCAAGGGCAGGGTCTTTTGCCTATGGCTACACCTTC; CDR3aa: CASSVGARAGSFAYGYTF
v_gene: TRBV5-1; j_gene: TRBJ1-5; d_gene: NA; abundance: once; CDR3nt: TGCGCCAGCAGCTTGGATCGGGGAGGGAATCAGCCCCAGCATTTT; CDR3aa: CASSLDRGGNQPQHF
v_gene: TRBV19; j_gene: TRBJ2-1; d_gene: NA; abundance: NA; CDR3nt: TGTGCCAGTAGTATAGGATCATCGAGGGCAATTTCCTACAATGAGCAGTTCTTC; CDR3aa: CASSIGSSRAISYNEQFF
v_gene: TRBV6-1; j_gene: TRBJ1-3; d_gene: NA; abundance: NA; CDR3nt: TGTGCCAGCAGTGAAAAGAGCGCCATATATTTT; CDR3aa: CASSEKSAIYF
v_gene: TRBV19; j_gene: TRBJ1-2; d_gene: TRBD1; abundance: few; CDR3nt: TGTGCCACAGGACCAGGGGGCGACTATGGCTACACCTTC; CDR3aa: CATGPGGDYGYTF
v_gene: TRBV5-4; j_gene: TRBJ2-5; d_gene: TRBD2; abundance: NA; CDR3nt: TGTGCCAGCAGCCCTGGGACTAGCGGGGGATGGGAGACCCAGTACTTC; CDR3aa: CASSPGTSGGWETQYF
v_gene: TRBV19; j_gene: TRBJ1-1; d_gene: NA; abundance: once; CDR3nt: TGTGCCAGTACCATACAGGGAAGGAACACTGAAGCTTTCTTT; CDR3aa: CASTIQGRNTEAFF
v_gene: TRBV18; j_gene: TRBJ1-1; d_gene: TRBD1; abundance: few; CDR3nt: TGTGCCAGCTCACGAGGGACAGGGTTGAACACTGAAGCTTTCTTT; CDR3aa: CASSRGTGLNTEAFF